These T cell receptor beta chains were read from a single sample in a study of blood T cell repertoires in COVID-19. Method: immunoSEQ multiplex PCR; TCRdb's copy keeps in-frame clones and lacks some. This sample has 25,000 to 30,000 clones; about 80% occur once, and the top ten carry about 40%. The source material was peripheral blood. The origin of the receptors is an older man with acute or convalescent COVID-19. Both conserved end residues are part of each CDR3. A D gene is named only where the DNA matches it firmly. Size tells how often a clone was seen (once, few, many) or the class of an expanded clone, and some rows leave it out.

D	V	J	size	DNA	CDR3
.	TRBV7-2	TRBJ2-5	.	TGTGCCAGCAGCTTTAAAGAGACCCAGTACTTC	CASSFKETQYF
.	TRBV4-2	TRBJ1-3	few	TGTGCCAGCAGCCAAGGCCCGACAGCTGGAAACACCATATATTTT	CASSQGPTAGNTIYF
TRBD1	TRBV18	TRBJ2-2	.	TGTGCCAGCTCCCTCACAGGGGCCGGGGAGCTGTTTTTT	CASSLTGAGELFF
TRBD2	TRBV27	TRBJ2-1	.	TGTGCCAGCAGTGCGACTAGCGGGTTCCTTTCCTACAATGAGCAGTTCTTC	CASSATSGFLSYNEQFF
TRBD1	TRBV5-1	TRBJ1-2	.	TGCGCCAGCAGCACGGGCGGGACAGGGGGGAATGGCTACACCTTC	CASSTGGTGGNGYTF
TRBD2	TRBV9	TRBJ2-5	few	TGTGCCAGCAGTCGACGGGGACTAGCGGGAGGCCGGGGAGTCGAGGAGACCCAGTACTTC	CASSRRGLAGGRGVEETQYF
TRBD2	TRBV28	TRBJ2-1	.	TGTGCCAGCAGTCCACGGACTAGAAACTACAATGAGCAGTTCTTC	CASSPRTRNYNEQFF
.	TRBV23-1	TRBJ1-4	.	TGCGCCAGCACCCACTCGGGGGGCGAGGGTAATGAAAAACTGTTTTTT	CASTHSGGEGNEKLFF
.	TRBV6-5	TRBJ2-3	.	TGTGCCAGCAGTTCTCCAGGATTACTAGCAGATACGCAGTATTTT	CASSSPGLLADTQYF
.	TRBV7-2	TRBJ1-4	.	TGTGCCAGCAGCCCCGAGATTTCGGATGAAAAACTGTTTTTT	CASSPEISDEKLFF
TRBD2	TRBV5-4	TRBJ2-1	.	TGTGCCAGCAGCTCGGGACTAGGCAATGAGCAGTTCTTC	CASSSGLGNEQFF
.	TRBV27	TRBJ1-3	.	TGTGCCACCGGTGACTCTGGAAACACCATATATTTT	CATGDSGNTIYF
.	TRBV6-2/TRBV6-3	TRBJ2-3	.	TGTGCCAGCAGTACCCGACAGGGACTCACAGATACGCAGTATTTT	CASSTRQGLTDTQYF
.	TRBV19	TRBJ1-2	.	TGTGCCAGTAGTGGAGTGGGTTTCCTAAACTATGGCTACACCTTC	CASSGVGFLNYGYTF
.	TRBV7-3	TRBJ2-2	.	TGTGCCAGCAGCTTAATGGGACAAGGGTACGGGGAGCTGTTTTTT	CASSLMGQGYGELFF
.	TRBV18	TRBJ1-1	.	TGTGCCAGCTCACCACGGGAGGGCACCCTGAACACTGAAGCTTTCTTT	CASSPREGTLNTEAFF
TRBD2	TRBV3-1/TRBV3-2	TRBJ2-7	.	TGTGCCAGCAGCCATAGTCAGCGGGAGTTAAACGAGCAGTACTTC	CASSHSQRELNEQYF
.	TRBV5-1	TRBJ2-7	.	TGCGCCAGCAGCTTTGGACAAACTCGGACAGCCTCAGGGGTCGAGCAGTACTTC	CASSFGQTRTASGVEQYF
.	TRBV28	TRBJ2-5	.	TGTGCCAGCAGTTTTGGGACACCTCGGGGAGAGACCCAGTACTTC	CASSFGTPRGETQYF
.	TRBV6-2/TRBV6-3	TRBJ1-5	.	TGTGCCAGCAGTTACAGCGCCCACAATCAGCCCCAGCATTTT	CASSYSAHNQPQHF
.	TRBV3-1/TRBV3-2	TRBJ1-4	.	TGTGCCAGCAGCCAAGGAGGTGAAAAACTGTTTTTT	CASSQGGEKLFF
TRBD1	TRBV5-5	TRBJ1-4	.	TGTGCCAGCAGCTTTTCCTCGGGGCCCGGAGGGGGCGAAAAACTGTTTTTT	CASSFSSGPGGGEKLFF
.	TRBV9	TRBJ1-6	.	TGTGCCAGCAGCTCATCTGGGGGGGGAGAGATGCACTCCTATAATTCACCCCTCCACTTT	CASSSSGGGEMHSYNSPLHF
.	TRBV6-5	TRBJ1-2	.	TGTGCCAGCACCAATGTAGATGGGCGGGGAGTTGACTACACCTTC	CASTNVDGRGVDYTF
.	TRBV19	TRBJ2-1	.	TGTGCCAGTAGACCCCCTCAGGCTCAGCAGTTCTTC	CASRPPQAQQFF
TRBD1	TRBV7-6	TRBJ1-3	.	TGTGCCAGCAGCTTACAAACAGGGGGAACTGGAAACACCATATATTTT	CASSLQTGGTGNTIYF
.	TRBV7-3	TRBJ2-7	.	TGTGCCAGCAGCTTAAGTCAGAACTACGAGCAGTACTTC	CASSLSQNYEQYF
.	TRBV15	TRBJ2-3	.	TGTGCCACCAGCAGAGACCCTACGACAGCCAGATTGTATTTT	CATSRDPTTARLYF
TRBD1	TRBV28	TRBJ2-2	.	TGTGCCAGCAGTTCAGGGGGACACGGCACCGGGGAGCTGTTTTTT	CASSSGGHGTGELFF
TRBD1	TRBV19	TRBJ2-7	.	TGTGCCAGTAAAAAGGGACAGGGATCCTACGAGCAGTACTTC	CASKKGQGSYEQYF
TRBD1	TRBV6-5	TRBJ1-2	few	TGTGCCAGCAGTTTGTCAGGGGGCAATGGCTACACCTTC	CASSLSGGNGYTF
TRBD1	TRBV19	TRBJ1-4	.	TGTGCCAGTAGTATCTGGGACAGGGGGCATGAAAAACTGTTTTTT	CASSIWDRGHEKLFF
.	TRBV6-5	TRBJ1-5	.	TGTGCCAGCACCAATACAGGGTTTAAGCAGCCCCAGCATTTT	CASTNTGFKQPQHF
.	TRBV5-1	TRBJ1-1	.	TGCGCCAGCAGCTTAACAATACAGGGTGAAGCTTTCTTT	CASSLTIQGEAFF
TRBD1	TRBV7-6	TRBJ2-7	few	TGTGCCAGCAGCTTAGCGCCCAGGGGGAAAAGGTACGAGCAGTACTTC	CASSLAPRGKRYEQYF
.	TRBV7-9	TRBJ1-1	.	TGTGCCAGCAGCCCCAACAGCAGGGGTCCGAACACTGAAGCTTTCTTT	CASSPNSRGPNTEAFF
TRBD2	TRBV18	TRBJ2-3	.	TGTGCCAGCTCATTTGGGACTAGCGGGAGCACAGATACGCAGTATTTT	CASSFGTSGSTDTQYF
.	TRBV28	TRBJ1-1	.	TGTGCCAGCAGAGAGGCCGGGACAGAAGCTTTCTTT	CASREAGTEAFF
.	TRBV7-9	TRBJ1-2	.	TGTGCCAGCAGTCGCGGCACCTATGGCTACACCTTC	CASSRGTYGYTF
TRBD1	TRBV5-4	TRBJ1-3	.	TGTGCCAGCAGCTCCGGGACAGTTGGAAACACCATATATTTT	CASSSGTVGNTIYF
.	TRBV27	TRBJ2-1	few	TGTGCCAGCAGTTTTCGGGCGGGTAATTACAATGAGCAGTTCTTC	CASSFRAGNYNEQFF
TRBD2	TRBV7-2	TRBJ2-2	.	TGTGCCAGCAGCTTCACTCCGGGACTAGCGGGAGGGGCCGGGGAGCTGTTTTTT	CASSFTPGLAGGAGELFF
TRBD1	TRBV9	TRBJ1-1	.	TGTGCCAGCAGCGTAGAGGACAGGGGGTACACTGAAGCTTTCTTT	CASSVEDRGYTEAFF
.	TRBV7-9	TRBJ2-2	.	TGTGCCAGCAGCTCTGCAGGGGGGCGTACCGGGGAGCTGTTTTTT	CASSSAGGRTGELFF
TRBD1	TRBV5-1	TRBJ1-1	.	TGCGCCAGCAGCGCCTCGACAGGGATGAACACTGAAGCTTTCTTT	CASSASTGMNTEAFF
.	TRBV28	TRBJ1-2	few	TGTGCCAGCAGTTTTGGGGCGAAATATGGCTACACCTTC	CASSFGAKYGYTF
TRBD1	TRBV7-2	TRBJ1-1	once	TGTGCCAGCAGCAACCTTTGGGACAGGGGGTACGTGAACACTGAAGCTTTCTTT	CASSNLWDRGYVNTEAFF
.	TRBV5-1	TRBJ2-4	many	TGCGCCAGCAGCGTTACAGGGATTCAAAACATTCAGTACTTC	CASSVTGIQNIQYF
.	TRBV4-2	TRBJ2-1	.	TGTGCCAGCAGCCCTCATAGCGTGGATGAGCAGTTCTTC	CASSPHSVDEQFF
TRBD1	TRBV7-9	TRBJ2-7	.	TGTGCCAGCAGCTCCGGGGCACGGGACAGGGAAACGACCTACGAGCAGTACTTC	CASSSGARDRETTYEQYF
TRBD1	TRBV15	TRBJ2-6	few	TGTGCCACCAGCAGCGAGTTAATGGACAGGGGGCCTGGGGCCAACGTCCTGACTTTC	CATSSELMDRGPGANVLTF
.	TRBV28	TRBJ2-7	.	TGTGCCAGCAGTTCGCGGGTTAGTTCCTACGAGCAGTACTTC	CASSSRVSSYEQYF
.	TRBV29-1	TRBJ1-5	.	TGCAGCGTCGAGACAGAGAATCAGCCCCAGCATTTT	CSVETENQPQHF
.	TRBV28	TRBJ1-5	.	TGTGCCAGCAGTTTAATCCCAGATTATAGCAATCAGCCCCAGCATTTT	CASSLIPDYSNQPQHF